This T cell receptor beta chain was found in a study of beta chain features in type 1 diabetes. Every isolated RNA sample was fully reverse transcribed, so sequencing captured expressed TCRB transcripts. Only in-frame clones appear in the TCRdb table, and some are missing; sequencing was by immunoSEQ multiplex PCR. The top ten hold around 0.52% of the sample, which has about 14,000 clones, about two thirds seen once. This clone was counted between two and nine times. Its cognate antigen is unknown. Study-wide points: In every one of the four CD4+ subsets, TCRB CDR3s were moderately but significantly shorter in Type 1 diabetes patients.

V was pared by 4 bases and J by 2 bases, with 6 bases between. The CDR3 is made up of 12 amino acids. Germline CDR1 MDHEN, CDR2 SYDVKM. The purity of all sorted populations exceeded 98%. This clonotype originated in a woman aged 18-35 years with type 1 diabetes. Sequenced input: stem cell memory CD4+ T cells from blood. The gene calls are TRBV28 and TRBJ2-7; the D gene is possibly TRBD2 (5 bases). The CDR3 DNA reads TGTGCCAGCAGTTCCGGGGCCTACGAGCAGTACTTC. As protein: CASSSGAYEQYF.